This T cell receptor beta chain was observed in a study of T cells in Graves' hyperthyroidism and ophthalmopathy. The study, taken as a whole, reports: The model forecast ophthalmopathy, anticipating it by a median approximately 7 months before onset.

J lost 3 bases, V lost 2 bases, and 7 bases had no gene match. This CDR3 comprises 15 residues. CDR1 and CDR2 from the germline V gene are GTSNPN and SVGIG (reference sequence). The TCR beta CDR3 regions underwent amplification using RNA transcripts as the source. The TCR CDR3 first-round RT-PCR relied on the HTBI primer set. MiXCR, applied by TCRdb to the multiplex PCR reads, yields one record per CDR3 protein. Of approximately 690,000 distinct CDR3 sequences listed, roughly 15% are singletons. This clonotype was counted ten times or more. What it recognizes is unknown. This chain joins TRBV30 and TRBJ1-5; TRBD1 matches at 7 bases. The sequence was collected from a woman aged 50 to 65 with Graves' ophthalmopathy. The sequencing input was blood. CDR3 DNA sequence: TGTGCCTGGAGTCGTGTGGGACAGTCCAATCAGCCCCAGCATTTT. It yields the protein CAWSRVGQSNQPQHF. The entire variable domain, with the rest obtained from reference TRBV30 and TRBJ1-5, is as follows: SQTIHQWPATLVQPVGSPLSLECTVEGTSNPNLYWYRQAAGRGLQLLFYSVGIGQISSEVPQNLSASRPQDRQFILSSKKLLLSDSGFYLCAWSRVGQSNQPQHFGDGTRLSIL.